A selection of T cell receptor beta chains follows, all from one sample in a study of blood T cell repertoires in COVID-19. The repertoire was sequenced with immunoSEQ multiplex PCR; TCRdb's copy has only in-frame clones and lacks some. The table lists 90,000 or so clones, 90% of them singletons, with over 6.5% in the top ten. Material: peripheral blood. The receptors were gathered from a man aged 18-30 years with COVID-19, enrolled during active disease. Each CDR3 is given without its conserved first and last residue.

TRBV6-5	TRBJ2-2	ASRRPAGRTGELF
TRBV3-1/TRBV3-2	TRBJ2-5	ASSPTSTGETQY
TRBV27	TRBJ1-2	ASSLTGGWGYT
TRBV16	TRBJ1-1	ASSQAGGGEAF
TRBV7-9	TRBJ2-7	ASSSSLAGGITYEQY
TRBV3-1/TRBV3-2	TRBJ2-1	ASSHWGEGASSYNEQF
TRBV4-1	TRBJ2-1	ASSQPLAGGGNEQF
TRBV28	TRBJ1-2	ASSFRGRNYGYT
TRBV11-1	TRBJ2-7	ASDQGCSYEQY
TRBV2	TRBJ2-2	ASRTFRGTGELF
TRBV3-1/TRBV3-2	TRBJ2-1	ASSQGSSGRLNEQF
TRBV12-3/TRBV12-4	TRBJ1-4	ASTRDSNEKLL
TRBV2	TRBJ2-3	ASRDPGTNTDTQY
TRBV6-1	TRBJ1-5	ASSESRGVGPQH
TRBV7-7	TRBJ2-5	ASSLVRGETQY
TRBV21-1	TRBJ2-4	ASSKALGGRFAKNIQY
TRBV9	TRBJ1-2	ASSVRAGVGGYT
TRBV11-2	TRBJ1-1	ASSLGTEEAF
TRBV19	TRBJ1-6	ASSRDRRWDSPLH
TRBV6-2/TRBV6-3	TRBJ2-7	ASSYLQVTSVSYEQY
TRBV9	TRBJ2-5	ASSGPRNKGGVETQY
TRBV6-5	TRBJ1-4	ASRGTGVNEKLF
TRBV5-1	TRBJ2-5	ASSLSSRRETQY
TRBV6-2/TRBV6-3	TRBJ2-7	ASSYAGSRIPYEQY
TRBV7-2	TRBJ1-5	ASSFGTADQPQH
TRBV27	TRBJ2-5	ASRPGLQRETQY
TRBV24-1	TRBJ2-1	ATSPPSTGQLIEQF
TRBV6-5	TRBJ2-7	ASSNGLAVDYEQY
TRBV9	TRBJ2-2	ASSTHPLAGANTGELF
TRBV4-3	TRBJ2-7	ASSHRAGGSSAEQY
TRBV14	TRBJ2-7	ASSHWTGYEQY
TRBV5-1	TRBJ2-1	ASSWSVGTGGREQF
TRBV4-3	TRBJ2-7	ASSPWGGSYEQY
TRBV7-2	TRBJ2-3	ASRPGGITDTQY